This TCR beta chain was recovered during a study of patients and donors after allogeneic stem cell transplantation. One entry per CDR3 protein results from TCRdb running MiXCR on the RT-PCR reads. The table records approximately 170,000 distinct CDR3 sequences, 20% to 25% of them present only once. Looked up from germline, CDR1 is SQVTM and CDR2 is ANQGSEA. Trimming took off 0 bases at V and 5 bases at J, with 13 bases between the two ends. CDR3 length: 14 amino acids. This sequence joins TRBV29-1 and TRBJ2-5; the D gene is possibly TRBD2 (6 bases). Sequencing was done on a sample of blood, either unsorted or a sorted T cell fraction (not recorded which). This TCR came from a human donor who was either an allogeneic HSCT recipient or a stem cell or donor lymphocyte infusion donor (not recorded which). It is not recorded whose cells these are; they may come from a transplant donor. This CDR3 reads CSVEEVGGRETQYF. The CDR3 DNA is TGCAGCGTTGAAGAAGTGGGAGGTAGGGAGACCCAGTACTTC.